These 31 T cell receptor beta chains originate from one sample sequenced in a study of blood T cell repertoires in COVID-19. The assay was immunoSEQ multiplex PCR, and TCRdb's table has in-frame clones only and misses some. Here the sample spans 340,000 or so clones, around 87% being singletons. Specimen: peripheral blood. The source of these receptors is a man aged 50 to 60 with active or convalescent COVID-19.

The chain uses TRBV11-2 and TRBJ2-3; D gene ambiguous. V lost 4 bases and J 0 bases, leaving 11 bases between the germline ends. The CDR3 has 15 amino acids. The germline CDR1 and CDR2 sequences are SGHAT and FQNNGV. The CDR3 is CASSSGPFSTDTQYF. CDR3 in DNA: TGTGCCAGCAGCTCCGGTCCCTTTAGCACAGATACGCAGTATTTT. The variable domain in full, with the rest retrieved from reference TRBV11-2 and TRBJ2-3, is EAGVAQSPRYKIIEKRQSVAFWCNPISGHATLYWYQQILGQGPKLLIQFQNNGVVDDSQLPKDRFSAERLKGVDSTLKIQPAKLEDSAVYLCASSSGPFSTDTQYFGPGTRLTVL.

The genes are TRBV28 and TRBJ1-5; D possibly corresponds to TRBD1 (5 bases). Germline V CDR1 and CDR2: MDHEN, SYDVKM. The CDR3 is 18 residues long. V shed 8 bases and J shed 1 base, with 24 bases lying between them. CDR3 nucleotides: TGTGCCAGCGCCCCTACAGGACGTTTTTCATTGAGCAATCAGCCCCAGCATTTT. Its translation is CASAPTGRFSLSNQPQHF.

The chain is built from TRBV4-2 and TRBJ1-1; D is ambiguous. The germline V and J ends were trimmed by 5 bases and 0 bases, with 13 bases remaining between them. The CDR3 sequence is 15 residues long. Germline V gives CDR1 LGHNA, CDR2 YNFKEQ. CDR3 loop: CASSAQAGMNTEAFF. The CDR3 DNA reads as TGTGCCAGCAGCGCGCAAGCGGGGATGAACACTGAAGCTTTCTTT.

The chain carries TRBV28 and TRBJ1-5, with 9 bases that match TRBD1. This CDR3 has 16 amino acids. Germline V lookup: CDR1 MDHEN, CDR2 SYDVKM. The V gene end was trimmed by 7 bases and the J gene end by 5 bases; junction bases not matched to a gene: 12. In DNA form, the CDR3 reads TGTGCCAGCACTCGCGCTCCGGGACAGGGCCATCAGCCCCAGCATTTT. Its protein product is CASTRAPGQGHQPQHF.

This clone turned up a few times. CDR3 sequence (DNA): TGTGCCAGTAGCCCGACACAGGGATACACTGAAGCTTTCTTT. It encodes CASSPTQGYTEAFF. The chain employs TRBV19 and TRBJ1-1; TRBD1 is a possible D gene (6 bases). Trimming removed 6 bases from V and 3 bases from J, with 14 bases in between. Germline-derived CDR1 and CDR2 are LNHDA and SQIVND (reference sequence). There are 14 residues in the CDR3.

The chain links TRBV21-1 to TRBJ1-5. TRBV21-1 is annotated as a pseudogene. The CDR3 spans 16 residues. The CDR3 sequence: CASSNLISAGNQPQHF. The CDR3 nucleotides are TGTGCCAGCAGCAATTTGATTTCGGCGGGCAATCAGCCCCAGCATTTT.

This clone has a handful of counts. At one boundary the junction diverges from the germline segment, which might be a read error. The rearrangement links TRBV27 to TRBJ1-6, with D tentatively TRBD1 (5 bases). The CDR3 sequence is 15 residues long. Germline values: CDR1 MNHEY, CDR2 SMNVEV (reference sequence). CDR3 sequence: CASSIIDSPDSPLHF. CDR3 bases: TGTGCCAGCAGTATCATAGACAGCCCTGATTCGCCCCTCCACTTT.

V is TRBV11-2 and J is TRBJ2-1; 9 positions match TRBD2. The CDR3 is 15 amino acids. Germline CDR1 is SGHAT and CDR2 is FQNNGV. Losses at the gene ends were 2 bases for V and 5 bases for J; bases not matched to a gene: 4. This CDR3 is CASSLSGGINNEQFF. The CDR3 DNA is TGTGCCAGCAGCTTAAGCGGGGGGATCAACAATGAGCAGTTCTTC.

The V call is TRBV7-8, the J call TRBJ2-2; no firm D call. The CDR3 spans 15 residues. V was shortened by 1 base and J by 7 bases, with 13 bases between the two germline ends. The germline V gene encodes CDR1 SGHVS and CDR2 FQNEAQ. The DNA for the CDR3 is TGTGCCAGCAGCTTAGGGCCCTTTCCGGGCGGGGAGCTGTTTTTT. Protein sequence: CASSLGPFPGGELFF.

J is TRBJ1-5 and V is TRBV12-5, with a tentative D call TRBD1 (6 bases). The V gene lost 1 base and the J gene lost 7 bases, with 8 bases spanning the gap. The CDR3 consists of 13 residues. CDR1 is LGHNT and CDR2 is FRNRAP in the germline V gene. CDR3 amino acids: CASGLGTEQPQHF. CDR3 in DNA: TGTGCTAGTGGTTTGGGGACAGAGCAGCCCCAGCATTTT.

J is TRBJ2-5 and V is TRBV6-1, with 8 bases lining up with TRBD1. There are 14 residues in the CDR3. Unmatched junction bases numbered 7, after V lost 5 bases and J lost 5 bases. CDR1 MNHNS and CDR2 SASEGT come from the germline V gene. CDR3 amino acids: CASSNPDRVETQYF. The CDR3 DNA is TGTGCCAGCAGTAACCCGGACAGGGTTGAGACCCAGTACTTC.

This chain connects TRBV5-1 to TRBJ1-6, with 10 positions matching TRBD1. Germline V gene sequence: CDR1 SGHRS, CDR2 YFSETQ. V was clipped by 0 bases and J by 8 bases; unmatched bases: 5. The CDR3 sequence is 16 residues long. DNA of the CDR3: TGCGCCAGCAGCTTGGAGACAGGGGGCGCGTATTCACCCCTCCACTTT. Its translation is CASSLETGGAYSPLHF.

The chain combines TRBV3-1 (or the pseudogene TRBV3-2) with TRBJ2-5, with D tentatively TRBD2 (5 bases). V was cut by 3 bases and J by 4 bases, with 12 bases left in between. The CDR3 is 14 residues long. The germline V gene encodes CDR1 LGHDT and CDR2 YNNKEL (reference sequence). The CDR3 DNA reads TGTGCCAGCAGCCACCATCGAGAGGGAGAGACCCAGTACTTC. Amino acid sequence: CASSHHREGETQYF.

This clone appeared a few times. As DNA, the CDR3 is TGTGCCAGCAGTATCTACGGGACAAACTTTTATGGCTACACCTTC. This sequence encodes CASSIYGTNFYGYTF. V and J are TRBV27 and TRBJ1-2; a possible D gene is TRBD1 (6 bases). Trimming removed 5 bases from V and 5 bases from J, with 18 bases in between. The CDR3 has 15 amino acids. Germline CDR1 is MNHEY and CDR2 is SMNVEV (reference sequence).

J is TRBJ2-5 and V is TRBV11-2; tentatively, D is TRBD2 (6 bases). The V end was cut by 3 bases, the J end by 8 bases, with 16 bases between. Germline lookup yields CDR1 SGHAT and CDR2 FQNNGV. CDR3 size: 14 residues. CDR3 residues: CASSLQEGLGTQYF. The CDR3, as DNA: TGTGCCAGCAGCTTGCAGGAGGGGCTTGGCACCCAGTACTTC.

The chain uses TRBV10-2 and TRBJ1-1; D not certain. Trimming removed 6 bases at V and 4 bases at J, with 6 bases between. In germline, CDR1 is WSHSY, CDR2 SAAADI. The CDR3 runs to 11 residues. CDR3 coding DNA: TGCGCCAGCAGCGCAGTCACTGAAGCTTTCTTT. It codes for CASSAVTEAFF.

J is TRBJ2-5 and V is TRBV7-2, with 8 bases fitting TRBD2. The J segment lost 3 bases and the V segment lost 5 bases, leaving 5 bases of the junction unmatched. The CDR3 runs to 14 residues. Germline values: CDR1 SGHTA, CDR2 FQGNSA. The DNA for the CDR3 is TGTGCCAGCAGCCTTAGCGGGGTTGAAGAGACCCAGTACTTC. Its protein product is CASSLSGVEETQYF. Variable domain in full (rest from reference TRBV7-2 and TRBJ2-5): GAGVSQSPSNKVTEKGKDVELRCDPISGHTALYWYRQSLGQGLEFLIYFQGNSAPDKSGLPSDRFSAERTGGSVSTLTIQRTQQEDSAVYLCASSLSGVEETQYFGPGTRLLVL.

This sequence joins TRBV5-1 and TRBJ1-4; D ambiguous. The CDR3 contains 14 residues. Deletions cut 3 bases from V and 0 bases from J, with 6 bases between. Germline V gene lookup returns CDR1 SGHRS and CDR2 YFSETQ. The CDR3 sequence: CASSSDSTNEKLFF. The CDR3 nucleotides read TGCGCCAGCAGCTCGGACTCAACTAATGAAAAACTGTTTTTT.

This clone was observed a few times. Here the CDR3 reads CASSPTPTGDNQPQHF. The DNA of the CDR3 is TGCGCCAGCAGCCCCACTCCCACAGGGGACAATCAGCCCCAGCATTTT. V and J are TRBV4-3 and TRBJ1-5; TRBD1 matches at 7 bases. The CDR3 spans 16 residues. V was clipped by 4 bases and J by 3 bases; unmatched bases: 9. Germline V gives CDR1 LGHNA, CDR2 YSLEER.

The J gene is TRBJ1-5, the V gene TRBV6-6, with D possibly matching TRBD1 (6 bases). Per germline, CDR1 MNHNY and CDR2 SVGAGI (reference sequence). V was cut by 2 bases and J by 2 bases, with 13 bases left in between. The CDR3 consists of 16 residues. CDR3 sequence reads: CASSYGRDTGNQPQHF. The CDR3 nucleotides read TGTGCCAGCAGTTACGGGAGGGACACCGGCAATCAGCCCCAGCATTTT.

This CDR3 reads CASSETRGSGTEAFF. DNA of the CDR3: TGTGCCAGCAGCGAAACGAGGGGGTCTGGCACTGAAGCTTTCTTT. This rearrangement joins TRBV7-9 to TRBJ1-1; a possible D gene is TRBD1 (6 bases). Germline assignment: CDR1 SEHNR and CDR2 FQNEAQ (reference sequence). This CDR3 is built from 15 residues. V was trimmed by 5 bases and J by 4 bases, leaving 17 bases between them.

The chain employs TRBV28 and TRBJ2-1; TRBD2 agrees at 11 bases. The CDR3 loop spans 18 amino acids. After removal of 6 bases from V and 7 bases from J, the junction contained 17 bases not matched to a gene. The germline CDR1 and CDR2 sequences are MDHEN and SYDVKM. CDR3 in amino acids: CASSPTFPTSGRGNEQFF. The CDR3 region has the DNA TGTGCCAGCAGCCCAACCTTCCCCACTAGCGGGAGAGGAAATGAGCAGTTCTTC.

The chain carries TRBV5-6 and TRBJ2-5; D perhaps matches TRBD2 (5 bases). V was cut by 2 bases and J by 4 bases, with 18 bases left in between. The V gene's germline CDR1 is SGHDT and CDR2 YYEEEE. CDR3 length equals 16 residues. The DNA of the CDR3 is TGTGCCAGCAGCTTTCGCCGGACTCGAGGTGGAGAGACCCAGTACTTC. This codes for CASSFRRTRGGETQYF.

The chain links TRBV28 to TRBJ2-2, with 9 positions matching TRBD1. The ends lost 3 bases at V and 4 bases at J; junction bases unmatched: 9. Germline loops: CDR1 MDHEN, CDR2 SYDVKM. The CDR3 runs to 17 residues. CDR3 nucleotides: TGTGCCAGCAGTTTTATTCTGGGACAGGGAGGCACCGGGGAGCTGTTTTTT. It translates to CASSFILGQGGTGELFF.

The chain couples TRBV10-3 to TRBJ2-1, with 10 bases identical to TRBD2. CDR1 is ENHRY, CDR2 SYGVKD, per germline. The J segment lost 8 bases and the V segment lost 5 bases, leaving 9 bases of the junction unmatched. This CDR3 has 15 amino acids. The CDR3 bases are TGTGCCATCAGTAAGGCTAGCGGGGGTCGGGATGAGCAGTTCTTC. It codes for CAISKASGGRDEQFF.

The genes are TRBV29-1 and TRBJ1-4; 8 nucleotides agree with TRBD1. Germline V CDR1 and CDR2: SQVTM, ANQGSEA. This CDR3 contains 13 residues. The ends lost 6 bases at V and 4 bases at J; junction bases unmatched: 4. In DNA form, the CDR3 reads TGCAGCGTCCAGACAGGGGTTAATGAAAAACTGTTTTTT. Translation: CSVQTGVNEKLFF.

This clone was seen only once. This chain connects TRBV19 to TRBJ1-4; 10 bases agree with TRBD1. In germline, CDR1 is LNHDA, CDR2 SQIVND (reference sequence). V lost 7 bases to trimming and J lost 6 bases; unmatched junction nucleotides: 5. The CDR3 sequence is 14 residues long. CDR3: CASIQGTGDEKLFF. The CDR3 nucleotides read TGTGCCAGTATTCAAGGGACAGGGGATGAAAAACTGTTTTTT.

This rearrangement joins TRBV7-2 to TRBJ2-1; D might be TRBD1 (5 bases). The germline V and J ends were trimmed by 3 bases and 8 bases, with 11 bases remaining between them. The CDR3 is made up of 13 amino acids. Germline values: CDR1 SGHTA, CDR2 FQGNSA. DNA for the CDR3: TGTGCCAGCAGCTTTGCAGGGCTCGATGAGCAGTTCTTC. As protein: CASSFAGLDEQFF.

The rearrangement uses TRBV19 and TRBJ1-1; tentative D call: TRBD1 (5 bases). Germline V gene data show CDR1 as LNHDA and CDR2 as SQIVND (reference sequence). The CDR3 runs to 16 residues. Trimming stripped 1 base from V and 1 base from J, with 13 bases between. The CDR3 DNA is TGTGCCAGTAGTATAGGGGGACTGCCTGGGAACACTGAAGCTTTCTTT. It encodes CASSIGGLPGNTEAFF.

The CDR3 nucleotides are TGTGCCAGCAGTTTAAAAAGCGGGGGCCTCTACAATGAGCAGTTCTTC. Translation: CASSLKSGGLYNEQFF. The gene calls are TRBV28 and TRBJ2-1, with TRBD2 matching 8 bases. The trim removed 2 bases at V and 3 bases at J, leaving 6 bases unmatched. The CDR3 sequence is 16 residues long. Germline lookup yields CDR1 MDHEN and CDR2 SYDVKM.

There are a few counts of this clone. The chain employs TRBV6-1 and TRBJ1-5; 9 bases align to TRBD1. J was trimmed by 7 bases and V by 3 bases; bases with no gene match: 4. Germline CDR1 and CDR2: MNHNS and SASEGT. CDR3 length: 14 residues. The CDR3, as DNA: TGTGCCAGCAGTGAGGGACAGGGCCAACAGCCCCAGCATTTT. Protein: CASSEGQGQQPQHF.